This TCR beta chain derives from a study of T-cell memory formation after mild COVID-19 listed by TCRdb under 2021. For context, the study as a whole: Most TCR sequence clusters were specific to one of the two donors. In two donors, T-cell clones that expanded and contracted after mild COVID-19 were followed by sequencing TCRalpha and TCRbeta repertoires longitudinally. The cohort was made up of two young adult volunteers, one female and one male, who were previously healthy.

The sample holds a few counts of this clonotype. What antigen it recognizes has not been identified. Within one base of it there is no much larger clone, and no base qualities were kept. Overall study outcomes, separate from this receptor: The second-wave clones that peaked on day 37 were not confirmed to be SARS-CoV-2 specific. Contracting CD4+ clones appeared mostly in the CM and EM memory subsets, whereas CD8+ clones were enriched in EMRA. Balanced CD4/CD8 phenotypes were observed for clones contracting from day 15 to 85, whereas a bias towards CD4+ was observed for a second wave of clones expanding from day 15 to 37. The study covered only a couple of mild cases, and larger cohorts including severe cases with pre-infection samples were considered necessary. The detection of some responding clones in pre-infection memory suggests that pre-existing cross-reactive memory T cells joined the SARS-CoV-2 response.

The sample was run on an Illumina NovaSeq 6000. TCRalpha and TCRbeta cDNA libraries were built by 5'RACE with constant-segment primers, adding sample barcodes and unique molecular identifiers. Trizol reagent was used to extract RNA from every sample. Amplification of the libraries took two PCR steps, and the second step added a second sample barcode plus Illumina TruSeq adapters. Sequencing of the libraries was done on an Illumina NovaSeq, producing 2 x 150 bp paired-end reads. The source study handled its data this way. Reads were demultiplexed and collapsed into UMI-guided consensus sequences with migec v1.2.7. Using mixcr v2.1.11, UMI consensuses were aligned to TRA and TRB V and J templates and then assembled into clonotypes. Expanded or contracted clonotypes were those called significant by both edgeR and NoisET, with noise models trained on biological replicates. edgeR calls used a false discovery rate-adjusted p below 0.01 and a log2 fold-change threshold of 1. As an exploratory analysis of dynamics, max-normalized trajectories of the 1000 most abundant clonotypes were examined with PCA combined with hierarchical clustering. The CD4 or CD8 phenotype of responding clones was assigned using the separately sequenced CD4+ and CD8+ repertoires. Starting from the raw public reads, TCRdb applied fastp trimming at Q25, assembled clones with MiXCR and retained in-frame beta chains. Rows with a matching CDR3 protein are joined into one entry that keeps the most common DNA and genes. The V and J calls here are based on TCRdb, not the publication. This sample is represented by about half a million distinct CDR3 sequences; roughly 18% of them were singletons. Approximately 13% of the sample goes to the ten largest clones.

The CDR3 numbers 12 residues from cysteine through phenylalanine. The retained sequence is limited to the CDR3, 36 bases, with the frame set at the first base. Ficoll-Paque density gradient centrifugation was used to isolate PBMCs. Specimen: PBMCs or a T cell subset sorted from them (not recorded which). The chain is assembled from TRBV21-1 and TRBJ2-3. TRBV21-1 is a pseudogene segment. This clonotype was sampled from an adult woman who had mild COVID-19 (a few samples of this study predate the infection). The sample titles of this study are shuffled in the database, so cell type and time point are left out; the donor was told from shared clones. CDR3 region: CASSKPTDTQYF. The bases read TGTGCCAGCAGCAAGCCCACAGATACGCAGTATTTT.